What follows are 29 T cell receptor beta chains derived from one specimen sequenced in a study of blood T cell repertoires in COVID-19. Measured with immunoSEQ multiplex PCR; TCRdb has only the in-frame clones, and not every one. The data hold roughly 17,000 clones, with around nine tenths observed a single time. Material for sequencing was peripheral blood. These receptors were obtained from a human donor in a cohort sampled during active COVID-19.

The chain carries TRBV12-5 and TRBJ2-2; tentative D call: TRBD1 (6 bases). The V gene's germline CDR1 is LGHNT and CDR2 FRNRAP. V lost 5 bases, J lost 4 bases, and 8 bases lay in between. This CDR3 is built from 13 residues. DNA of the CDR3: TGTGCTAGTGGTCAACAGGGCACCGGGGAGCTGTTTTTT. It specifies CASGQQGTGELFF.

As DNA, the CDR3 is TGTGCCAGAAGTGCCGGGGGTAAGAATGACACCGGGGAGCTGTTTTTT. This sequence encodes CARSAGGKNDTGELFF. The chain couples TRBV7-5 to TRBJ2-2; the D call of TRBD2 is as the table states it, not checked on the DNA. TRBV7-5 corresponds to a pseudogene. This CDR3 is 16 amino acids long.

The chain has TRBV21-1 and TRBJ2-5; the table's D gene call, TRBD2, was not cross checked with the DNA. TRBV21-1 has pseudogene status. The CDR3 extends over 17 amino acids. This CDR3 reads CASSKGWASGLQETQYF. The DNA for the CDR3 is TGTGCCAGCAGCAAAGGTTGGGCTAGCGGCCTCCAAGAGACCCAGTACTTC.

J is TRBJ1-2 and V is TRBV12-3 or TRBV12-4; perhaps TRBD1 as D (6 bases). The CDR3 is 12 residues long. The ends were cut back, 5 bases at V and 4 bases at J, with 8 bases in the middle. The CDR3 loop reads CASSTGIYGYTF. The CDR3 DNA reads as TGTGCCAGCAGTACAGGGATCTATGGCTACACCTTC.

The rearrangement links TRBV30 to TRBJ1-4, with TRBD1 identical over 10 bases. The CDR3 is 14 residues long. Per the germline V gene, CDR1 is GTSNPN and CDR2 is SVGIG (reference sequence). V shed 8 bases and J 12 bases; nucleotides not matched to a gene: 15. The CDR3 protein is CARTTGTGDKQLFF. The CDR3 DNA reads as TGTGCCCGGACAACCGGGACAGGGGACAAGCAACTGTTTTTT.

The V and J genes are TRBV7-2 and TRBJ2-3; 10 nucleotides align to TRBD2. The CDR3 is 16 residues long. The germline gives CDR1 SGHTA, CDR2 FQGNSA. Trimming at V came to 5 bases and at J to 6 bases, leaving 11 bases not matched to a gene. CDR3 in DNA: TGTGCCAGCAGCAACGGACTAGCGGTTGTGAGCGATACGCAGTATTTT. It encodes CASSNGLAVVSDTQYF. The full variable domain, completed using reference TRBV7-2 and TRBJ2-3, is GAGVSQSPSNKVTEKGKDVELRCDPISGHTALYWYRQSLGQGLEFLIYFQGNSAPDKSGLPSDRFSAERTGGSVSTLTIQRTQQEDSAVYLCASSNGLAVVSDTQYFGPGTRLTVL.

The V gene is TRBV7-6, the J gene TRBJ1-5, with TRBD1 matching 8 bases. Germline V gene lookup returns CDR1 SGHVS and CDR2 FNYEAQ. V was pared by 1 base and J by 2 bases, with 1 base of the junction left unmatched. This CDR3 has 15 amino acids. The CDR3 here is CASSLVGQGNQPQHF. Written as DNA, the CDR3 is TGTGCCAGCAGCTTAGTGGGACAGGGCAATCAGCCCCAGCATTTT.

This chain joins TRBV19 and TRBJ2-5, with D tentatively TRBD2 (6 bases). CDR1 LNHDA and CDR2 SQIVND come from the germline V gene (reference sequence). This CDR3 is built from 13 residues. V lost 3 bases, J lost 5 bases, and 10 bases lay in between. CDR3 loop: CASSMTSPETQYF. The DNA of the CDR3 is TGTGCCAGTAGTATGACTAGTCCCGAGACCCAGTACTTC.

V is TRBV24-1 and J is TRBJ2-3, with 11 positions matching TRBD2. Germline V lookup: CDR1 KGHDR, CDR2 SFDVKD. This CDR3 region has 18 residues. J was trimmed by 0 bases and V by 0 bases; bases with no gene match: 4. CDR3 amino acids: CATSDLGLAGGSTDTQYF. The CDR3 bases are TGTGCCACCAGTGATTTGGGACTAGCGGGTGGGAGCACAGATACGCAGTATTTT.

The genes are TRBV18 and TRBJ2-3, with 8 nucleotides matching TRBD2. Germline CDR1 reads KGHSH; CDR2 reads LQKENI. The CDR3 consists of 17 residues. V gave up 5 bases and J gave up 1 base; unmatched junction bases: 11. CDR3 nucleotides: TGTGCCAGCTCAAAAAGGGAACAGACTAGCGGCACAGATACGCAGTATTTT. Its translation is CASSKREQTSGTDTQYF.

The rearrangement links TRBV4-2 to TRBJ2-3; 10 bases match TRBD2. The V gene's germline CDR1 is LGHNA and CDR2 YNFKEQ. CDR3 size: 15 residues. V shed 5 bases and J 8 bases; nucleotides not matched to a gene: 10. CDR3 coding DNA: TGTGCCAGCAGCGTAGTAGGGGCTAGCGGGGGTACGCAGTATTTT. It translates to CASSVVGASGGTQYF.

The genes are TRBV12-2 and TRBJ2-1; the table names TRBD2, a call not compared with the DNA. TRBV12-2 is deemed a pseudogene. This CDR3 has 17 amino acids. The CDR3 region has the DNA TGTGCAAGTCGCTTAGTACCCCCTAGCGAATCCAGGAGTGAGCAGTTCTTC. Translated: CASRLVPPSESRSEQFF.

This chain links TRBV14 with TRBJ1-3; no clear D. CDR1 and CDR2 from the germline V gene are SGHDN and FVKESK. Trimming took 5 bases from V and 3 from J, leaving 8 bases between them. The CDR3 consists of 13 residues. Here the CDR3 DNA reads TGTGCCAGCAGCTTGAGACATGGAAACACCATATATTTT. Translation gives CASSLRHGNTIYF.

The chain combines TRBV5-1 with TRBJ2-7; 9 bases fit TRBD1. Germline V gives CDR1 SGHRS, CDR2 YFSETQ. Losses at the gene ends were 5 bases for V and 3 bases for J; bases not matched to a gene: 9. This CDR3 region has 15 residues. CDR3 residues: CASSQQGAYLYEQYF. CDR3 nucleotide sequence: TGCGCCAGCAGTCAACAGGGGGCGTATCTCTACGAGCAGTACTTC. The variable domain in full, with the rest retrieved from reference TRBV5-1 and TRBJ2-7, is KAGVTQTPRYLIKTRGQQVTLSCSPISGHRSVSWYQQTPGQGLQFLFEYFSETQRNKGNFPGRFSGRQFSNSRSEMNVSTLELGDSALYLCASSQQGAYLYEQYFGPGTRLTVT.

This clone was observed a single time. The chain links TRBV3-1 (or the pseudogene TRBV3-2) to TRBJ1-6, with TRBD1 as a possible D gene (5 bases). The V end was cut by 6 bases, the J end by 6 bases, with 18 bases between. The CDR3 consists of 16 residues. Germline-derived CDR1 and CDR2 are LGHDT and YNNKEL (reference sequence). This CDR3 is CASSPIQGRSNSPLHF. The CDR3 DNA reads TGTGCCAGCAGTCCAATCCAGGGTAGGAGTAATTCACCCCTCCACTTT.

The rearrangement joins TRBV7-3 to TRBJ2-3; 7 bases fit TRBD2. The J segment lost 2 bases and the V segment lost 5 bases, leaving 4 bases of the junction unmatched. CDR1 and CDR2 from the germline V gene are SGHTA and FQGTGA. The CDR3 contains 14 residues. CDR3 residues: CASSPTSDTDTQYF. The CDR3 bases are TGTGCCAGCAGCCCTACTAGCGACACAGATACGCAGTATTTT.

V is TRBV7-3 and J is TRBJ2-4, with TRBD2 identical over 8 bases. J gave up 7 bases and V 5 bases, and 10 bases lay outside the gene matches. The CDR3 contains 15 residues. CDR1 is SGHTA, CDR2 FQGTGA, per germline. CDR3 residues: CASSLQGSGGNIQYF. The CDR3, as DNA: TGTGCCAGCAGCCTCCAGGGGAGCGGGGGTAACATTCAGTACTTC.

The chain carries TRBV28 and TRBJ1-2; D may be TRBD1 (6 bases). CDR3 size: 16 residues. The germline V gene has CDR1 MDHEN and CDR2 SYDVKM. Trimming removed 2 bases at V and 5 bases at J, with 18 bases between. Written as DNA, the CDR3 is TGTGCCAGCAGTTTAGGGGGGGCAGAGCGAGTATATGGCTACACCTTC. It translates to CASSLGGAERVYGYTF.

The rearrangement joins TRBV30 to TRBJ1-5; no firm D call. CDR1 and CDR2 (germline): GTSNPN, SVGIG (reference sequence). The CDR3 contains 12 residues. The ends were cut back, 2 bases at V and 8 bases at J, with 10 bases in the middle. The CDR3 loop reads CAWSLNMEPQHF. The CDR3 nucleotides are TGTGCCTGGAGTCTCAACATGGAGCCCCAGCATTTT.

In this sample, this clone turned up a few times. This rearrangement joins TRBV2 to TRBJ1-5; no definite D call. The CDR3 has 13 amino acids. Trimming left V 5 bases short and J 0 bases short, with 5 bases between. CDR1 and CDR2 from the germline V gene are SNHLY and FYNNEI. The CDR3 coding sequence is TGTGCCAGCAGTACAGATAGCAATCAGCCCCAGCATTTT. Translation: CASSTDSNQPQHF.

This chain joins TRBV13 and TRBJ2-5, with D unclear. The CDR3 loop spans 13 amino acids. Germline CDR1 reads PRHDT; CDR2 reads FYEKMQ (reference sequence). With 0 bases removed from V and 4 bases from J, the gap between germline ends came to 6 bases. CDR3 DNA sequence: TGTGCCAGCAGCTTAGGCAGAGGAGAGACCCAGTACTTC. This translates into CASSLGRGETQYF.

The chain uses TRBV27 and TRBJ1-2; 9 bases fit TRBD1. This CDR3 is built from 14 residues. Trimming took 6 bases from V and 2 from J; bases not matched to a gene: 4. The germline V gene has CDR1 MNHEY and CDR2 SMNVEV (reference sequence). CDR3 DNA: TGTGCCAGCAGACGACAGGGGGTCAACTATGGCTACACCTTC. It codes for CASRRQGVNYGYTF.

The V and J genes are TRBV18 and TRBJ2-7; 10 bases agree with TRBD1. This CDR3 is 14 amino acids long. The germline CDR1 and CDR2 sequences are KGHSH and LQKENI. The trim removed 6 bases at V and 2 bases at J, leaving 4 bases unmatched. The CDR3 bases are TGTGCCAGCTCCCGGGACAGGGGAACCTACGAGCAGTACTTC. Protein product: CASSRDRGTYEQYF.

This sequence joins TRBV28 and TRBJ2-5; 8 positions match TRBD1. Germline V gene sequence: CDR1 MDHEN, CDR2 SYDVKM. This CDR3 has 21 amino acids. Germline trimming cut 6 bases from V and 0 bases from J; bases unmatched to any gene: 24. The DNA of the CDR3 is TGTGCCAGCAGACCGACCCCCGGGACCGGGACAGGACCCACGTACCAAGAGACCCAGTACTTC. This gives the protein CASRPTPGTGTGPTYQETQYF.

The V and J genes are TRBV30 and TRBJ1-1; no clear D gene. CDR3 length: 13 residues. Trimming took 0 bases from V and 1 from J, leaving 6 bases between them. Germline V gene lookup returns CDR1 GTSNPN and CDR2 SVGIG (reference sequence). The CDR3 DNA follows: TGTGCCTGGAGTGTGGCGGAGAACACTGAAGCTTTCTTT. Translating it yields CAWSVAENTEAFF.

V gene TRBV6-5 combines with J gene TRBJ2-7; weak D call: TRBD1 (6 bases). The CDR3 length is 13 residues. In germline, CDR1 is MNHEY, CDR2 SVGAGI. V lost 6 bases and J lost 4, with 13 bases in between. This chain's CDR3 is CASRRGRGYEQYF. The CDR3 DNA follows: TGTGCCAGCAGGAGAGGCAGGGGATACGAGCAGTACTTC.

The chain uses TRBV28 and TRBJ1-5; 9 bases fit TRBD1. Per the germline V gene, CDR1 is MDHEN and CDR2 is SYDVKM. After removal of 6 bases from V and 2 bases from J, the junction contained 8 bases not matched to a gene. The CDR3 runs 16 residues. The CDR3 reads CASRDRGRLGNQPQHF. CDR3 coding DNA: TGTGCCAGCAGGGACAGGGGTAGATTGGGCAATCAGCCCCAGCATTTT.

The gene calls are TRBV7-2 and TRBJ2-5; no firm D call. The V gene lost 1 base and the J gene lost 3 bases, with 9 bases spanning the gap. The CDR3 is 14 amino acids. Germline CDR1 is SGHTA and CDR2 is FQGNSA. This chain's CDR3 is CASSLVRDKETQYF. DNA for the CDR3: TGTGCCAGCAGCTTAGTTCGCGACAAAGAGACCCAGTACTTC.

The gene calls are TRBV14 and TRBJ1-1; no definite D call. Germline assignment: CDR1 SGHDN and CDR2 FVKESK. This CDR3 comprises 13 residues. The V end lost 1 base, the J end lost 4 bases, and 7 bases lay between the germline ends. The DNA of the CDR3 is TGTGCCAGCAGCCAAGTATCGGGCACTGAAGCTTTCTTT. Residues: CASSQVSGTEAFF.